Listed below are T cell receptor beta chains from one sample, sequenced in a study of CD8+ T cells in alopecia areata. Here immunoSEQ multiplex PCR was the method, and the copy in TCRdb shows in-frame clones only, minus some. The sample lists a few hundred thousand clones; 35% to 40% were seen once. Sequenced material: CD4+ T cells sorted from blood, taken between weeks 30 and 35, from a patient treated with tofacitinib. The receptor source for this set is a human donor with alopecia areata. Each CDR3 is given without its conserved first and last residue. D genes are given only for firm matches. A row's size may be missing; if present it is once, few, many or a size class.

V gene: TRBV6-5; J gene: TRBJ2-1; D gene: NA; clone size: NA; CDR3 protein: ARAGSRILNEQF
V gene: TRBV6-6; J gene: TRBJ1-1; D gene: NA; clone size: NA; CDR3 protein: AISESGRNTEAF
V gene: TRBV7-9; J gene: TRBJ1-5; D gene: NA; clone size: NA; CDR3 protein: ASSLAVNQPQH
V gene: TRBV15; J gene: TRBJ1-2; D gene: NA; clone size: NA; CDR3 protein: ATSAGIDYGYT
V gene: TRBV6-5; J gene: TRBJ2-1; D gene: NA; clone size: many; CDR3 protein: ASKGQGGGEQF
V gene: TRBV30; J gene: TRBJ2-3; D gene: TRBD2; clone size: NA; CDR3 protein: AWKVRTSSTDTQY
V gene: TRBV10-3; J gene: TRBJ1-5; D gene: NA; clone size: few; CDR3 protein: AISGGGTGNQPQH
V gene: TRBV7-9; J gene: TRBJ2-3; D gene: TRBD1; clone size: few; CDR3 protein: ASSLRGTGGLPDTQY
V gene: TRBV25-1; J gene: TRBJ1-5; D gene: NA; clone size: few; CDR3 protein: ASSESGDSQPQH
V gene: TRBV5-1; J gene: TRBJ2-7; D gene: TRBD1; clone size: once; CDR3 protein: ASSATTGDGAYEQY
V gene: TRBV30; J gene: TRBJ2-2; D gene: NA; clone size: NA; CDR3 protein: AWSVFVNTGELF
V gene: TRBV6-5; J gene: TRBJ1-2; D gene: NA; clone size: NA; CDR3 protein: ASSYSSLGPYGYT
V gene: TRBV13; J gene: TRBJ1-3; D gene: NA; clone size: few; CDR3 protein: ASSFGRTSGNTIY
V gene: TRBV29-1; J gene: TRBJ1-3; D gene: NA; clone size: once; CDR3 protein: SVAGTDSGNTIY
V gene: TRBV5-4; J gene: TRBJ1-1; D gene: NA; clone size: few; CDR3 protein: ASSRRLLLNTEAF
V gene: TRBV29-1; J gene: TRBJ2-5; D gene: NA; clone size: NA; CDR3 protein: SCVADRQTQY
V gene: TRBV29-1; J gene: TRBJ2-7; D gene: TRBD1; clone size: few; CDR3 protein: SVELDRGDEQY
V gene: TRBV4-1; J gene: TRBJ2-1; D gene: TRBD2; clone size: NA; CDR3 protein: ASSQGLAGYYNEQF
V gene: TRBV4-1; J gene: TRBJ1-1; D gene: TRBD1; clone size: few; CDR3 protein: ASSHRGPPLNTEAF
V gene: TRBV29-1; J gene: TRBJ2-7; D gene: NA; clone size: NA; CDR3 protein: SVEGDQYYEQY
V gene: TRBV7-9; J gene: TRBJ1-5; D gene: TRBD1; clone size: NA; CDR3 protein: ASSPLQGANQPQH
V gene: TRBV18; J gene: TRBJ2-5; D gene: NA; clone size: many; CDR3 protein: ASSPEETQY
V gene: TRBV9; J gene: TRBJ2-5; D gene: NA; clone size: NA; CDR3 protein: ASSVSLEETQY
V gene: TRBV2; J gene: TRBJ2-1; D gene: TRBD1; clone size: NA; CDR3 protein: ASTPRAGGSSNEQF
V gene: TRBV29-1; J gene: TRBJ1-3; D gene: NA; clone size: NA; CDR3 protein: SVVAGGNTIY
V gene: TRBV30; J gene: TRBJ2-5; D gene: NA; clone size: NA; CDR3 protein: ACRRLVSQETQY
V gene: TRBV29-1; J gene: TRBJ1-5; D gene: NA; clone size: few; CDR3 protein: SVVAEGQPQH
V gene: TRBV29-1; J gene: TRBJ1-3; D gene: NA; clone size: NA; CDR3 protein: SVEVAGTGNTIY
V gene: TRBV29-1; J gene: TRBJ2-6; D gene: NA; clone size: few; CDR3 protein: SVAPGHGANVLT
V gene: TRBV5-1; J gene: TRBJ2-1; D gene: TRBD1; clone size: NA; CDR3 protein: ASSPRTGDNNEQF
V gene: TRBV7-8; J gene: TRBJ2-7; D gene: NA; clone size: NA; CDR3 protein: ASSQNALYYEQY
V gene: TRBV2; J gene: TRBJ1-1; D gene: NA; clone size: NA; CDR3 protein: ASASGEGRRGNTEAF
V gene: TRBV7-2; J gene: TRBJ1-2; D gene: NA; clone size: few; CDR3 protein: ASSLVDARGYGYT
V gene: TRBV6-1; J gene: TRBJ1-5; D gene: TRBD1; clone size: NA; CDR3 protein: ASSATGFFQPQH
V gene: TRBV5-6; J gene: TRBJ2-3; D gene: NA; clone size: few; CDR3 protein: ASSLQDTQY
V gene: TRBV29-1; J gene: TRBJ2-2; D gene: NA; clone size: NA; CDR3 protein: SVAFTGELF
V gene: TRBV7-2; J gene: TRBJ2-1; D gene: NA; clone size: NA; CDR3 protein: ASSLLREQF
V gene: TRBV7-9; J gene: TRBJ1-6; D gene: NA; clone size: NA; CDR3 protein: ASSLVNQGSPLH
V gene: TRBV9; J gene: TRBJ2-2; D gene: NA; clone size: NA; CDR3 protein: ASSVGTINTGELF
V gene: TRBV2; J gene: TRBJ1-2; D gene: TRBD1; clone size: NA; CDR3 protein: ASSETRQGHGYT
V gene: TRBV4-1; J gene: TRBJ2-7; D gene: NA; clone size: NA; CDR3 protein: ASSQSEAAYEQY
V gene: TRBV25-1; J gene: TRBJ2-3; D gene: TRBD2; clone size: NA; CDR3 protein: ASSSRFLRGSTDTQY
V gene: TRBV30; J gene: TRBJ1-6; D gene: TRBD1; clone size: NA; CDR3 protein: AWSVAGGFDNSPLH
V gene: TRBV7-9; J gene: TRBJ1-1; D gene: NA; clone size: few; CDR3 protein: ASSLAVYTEAF
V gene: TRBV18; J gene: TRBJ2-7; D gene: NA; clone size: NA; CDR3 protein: ASSPAGIMSSYEQY
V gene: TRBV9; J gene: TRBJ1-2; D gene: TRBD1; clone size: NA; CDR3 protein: ASSVGQGVYGYT
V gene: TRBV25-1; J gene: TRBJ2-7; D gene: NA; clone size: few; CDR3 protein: ASRETAYEQY